A selection of T cell receptor beta chains follows, all from one sample in a study of PD-1 blockade in classical Hodgkin lymphoma. Measured with immunoSEQ multiplex PCR; TCRdb has only the in-frame clones, and not every one. The sample has some 41,000 clones; 65% to 85% are singletons. The sequences come from peripheral blood mononuclear cells (PBMCs), collected before the second cycle of nivolumab. These receptors came from a human donor with classical Hodgkin lymphoma. Both conserved end residues are part of each CDR3. D genes are given only for firm matches. Not every row has a clone size; where given, it reads once, few, many or a size class.

v_call: TRBV10-3
d_call: TRBD1
cdr3_length: 15
j_call: TRBJ1-5
clone_size: many
cdr3_aa: CAISDGTGGNQPQHF
cdr3_nt: TGTGCCATCAGTGACGGGACAGGGGGCAATCAGCCCCAGCATTTT

v_call: TRBV2
d_call: NA
cdr3_length: 15
j_call: TRBJ1-6
clone_size: NA
cdr3_aa: CASSAGRVNNSPLHF
cdr3_nt: TGTGCCAGCAGTGCGGGGCGAGTAAATAATTCACCCCTCCACTTT

v_call: TRBV5-6
d_call: TRBD1
cdr3_length: 16
j_call: TRBJ1-6
clone_size: NA
cdr3_aa: CANIRTGELYNSPLHF
cdr3_nt: TGTGCCAACATCCGCACAGGGGAACTATATAATTCACCCCTCCACTTT

v_call: TRBV7-2
d_call: NA
cdr3_length: 14
j_call: TRBJ2-7
clone_size: NA
cdr3_aa: CASSLAGLPYEQYF
cdr3_nt: TGTGCCAGCAGCTTAGCGGGACTCCCCTACGAGCAGTACTTC

v_call: TRBV9
d_call: NA
cdr3_length: 15
j_call: TRBJ2-1
clone_size: many
cdr3_aa: CASSVVTGVYNEQFF
cdr3_nt: TGTGCCAGCAGCGTAGTGACGGGGGTCTACAATGAGCAGTTCTTC

v_call: TRBV7-2
d_call: TRBD2
cdr3_length: 18
j_call: TRBJ2-3
clone_size: few
cdr3_aa: CASSPYEAGGDLTDTQYF
cdr3_nt: TGTGCCAGCAGCCCTTATGAGGCGGGAGGGGACCTCACAGATACGCAGTATTTT

v_call: TRBV9
d_call: TRBD1
cdr3_length: 16
j_call: TRBJ1-1
clone_size: NA
cdr3_aa: CASSVTPGGMDTEAFF
cdr3_nt: TGTGCCAGCAGCGTCACCCCAGGGGGGATGGACACTGAAGCTTTCTTT

v_call: TRBV7-9
d_call: NA
cdr3_length: 14
j_call: TRBJ2-5
clone_size: NA
cdr3_aa: CASSLKTKEETQYF
cdr3_nt: TGTGCCAGCAGCTTAAAGACTAAGGAAGAGACCCAGTACTTC

v_call: TRBV2
d_call: NA
cdr3_length: 12
j_call: TRBJ1-2
clone_size: NA
cdr3_aa: CARDPPDGGYAF
cdr3_nt: TGTGCCAGGGATCCACCGGATGGTGGCTACGCCTTC

v_call: TRBV6-4
d_call: NA
cdr3_length: 13
j_call: TRBJ1-1
clone_size: few
cdr3_aa: CASSVSGNTEAFF
cdr3_nt: TGTGCCAGCAGCGTATCAGGGAACACTGAAGCTTTCTTT

v_call: TRBV28
d_call: TRBD2
cdr3_length: 16
j_call: TRBJ2-7
clone_size: NA
cdr3_aa: CASSPFGGTGVYEQYF
cdr3_nt: TGTGCCAGCAGCCCCTTCGGGGGGACTGGGGTTTACGAGCAGTACTTC

v_call: TRBV5-1
d_call: NA
cdr3_length: 11
j_call: TRBJ1-4
clone_size: NA
cdr3_aa: CASSLGQKLFF
cdr3_nt: TGCGCCAGCAGCTTGGGACAAAAACTGTTTTTT

v_call: TRBV5-6
d_call: NA
cdr3_length: 14
j_call: TRBJ2-5
clone_size: once
cdr3_aa: CASSLDLGEETQYF
cdr3_nt: TGTGCCAGCAGCTTGGATCTAGGGGAAGAGACCCAGTACTTC

v_call: TRBV6-1
d_call: TRBD2
cdr3_length: 14
j_call: TRBJ2-7
clone_size: NA
cdr3_aa: CASSGAGGPYEQYF
cdr3_nt: TGTGCCAGCAGTGGTGCGGGAGGGCCGTACGAGCAGTACTTC

v_call: TRBV11-3
d_call: NA
cdr3_length: 15
j_call: TRBJ2-1
clone_size: NA
cdr3_aa: CASSLYDTPYNEQFF
cdr3_nt: TGTGCCAGCAGCTTATACGACACCCCCTACAATGAGCAGTTCTTC

v_call: TRBV28
d_call: NA
cdr3_length: 18
j_call: TRBJ2-3
clone_size: few
cdr3_aa: CASSFGILAEYSTDTQYF
cdr3_nt: TGTGCCAGCAGTTTTGGCATTTTGGCGGAGTATAGCACAGATACGCAGTATTTT

v_call: TRBV5-6
d_call: TRBD2
cdr3_length: 17
j_call: TRBJ2-2
clone_size: NA
cdr3_aa: CASSVLAGGESTGELFF
cdr3_nt: TGTGCCAGCAGCGTCCTAGCGGGGGGAGAATCCACCGGGGAGCTGTTTTTT

v_call: TRBV1
d_call: NA
cdr3_length: 20
j_call: TRBJ2-3
clone_size: NA
cdr3_aa: CTSSQAKRLWGRPSTDTQYF
cdr3_nt: TGCACCAGCAGCCAAGCCAAACGTCTATGGGGGAGGCCCAGCACAGATACGCAGTATTTT

v_call: TRBV7-2
d_call: NA
cdr3_length: 15
j_call: TRBJ1-2
clone_size: NA
cdr3_aa: CASSLEVRVYYGYTF
cdr3_nt: TGTGCCAGCAGCTTAGAGGTCCGGGTTTACTATGGCTACACCTTC

v_call: TRBV7-2
d_call: TRBD2
cdr3_length: 15
j_call: TRBJ2-1
clone_size: NA
cdr3_aa: CASSPAGALAGEQFF
cdr3_nt: TGTGCCAGCAGCCCGGCGGGGGCCCTAGCGGGAGAGCAGTTCTTC

v_call: TRBV9
d_call: NA
cdr3_length: 12
j_call: TRBJ2-1
clone_size: once
cdr3_aa: CASSGIENEQFF
cdr3_nt: TGTGCCAGCAGCGGGATTGAGAATGAGCAGTTCTTC

v_call: TRBV11-2
d_call: NA
cdr3_length: 16
j_call: TRBJ2-7
clone_size: NA
cdr3_aa: CASSLDLKRAFYEQYF
cdr3_nt: TGTGCCAGCAGCTTAGATCTAAAGCGGGCCTTTTACGAGCAGTACTTC

v_call: TRBV23-1
d_call: NA
cdr3_length: 14
j_call: TRBJ1-1
clone_size: NA
cdr3_aa: CASSHRGVSTEAFF
cdr3_nt: TGCGCCAGCAGTCATAGGGGGGTGAGCACTGAAGCTTTCTTT

v_call: TRBV13
d_call: NA
cdr3_length: 15
j_call: TRBJ1-6
clone_size: NA
cdr3_aa: CASSLRTFGGSPLHF
cdr3_nt: TGTGCCAGCAGCTTAAGGACCTTTGGTGGTTCACCCCTCCACTTT

v_call: TRBV2
d_call: NA
cdr3_length: 13
j_call: TRBJ2-7
clone_size: few
cdr3_aa: CASSVTDGIEQYF
cdr3_nt: TGTGCCAGCAGTGTAACCGACGGGATCGAGCAGTACTTC

v_call: TRBV25-1
d_call: NA
cdr3_length: 13
j_call: TRBJ1-1
clone_size: NA
cdr3_aa: CASWGTLNTEAFF
cdr3_nt: TGTGCCAGTTGGGGGACATTGAACACTGAAGCTTTCTTT

v_call: TRBV10-3
d_call: NA
cdr3_length: 16
j_call: TRBJ2-1
clone_size: NA
cdr3_aa: CAISESWGVRTDEQFF
cdr3_nt: TGTGCCATCAGTGAGTCTTGGGGGGTCCGTACAGATGAGCAGTTCTTC

v_call: TRBV4-1
d_call: TRBD2
cdr3_length: 15
j_call: TRBJ2-7
clone_size: few
cdr3_aa: CASSPIAGSSYEQYF
cdr3_nt: TGCGCCAGCAGCCCTATAGCGGGAAGCTCCTACGAGCAGTACTTC

v_call: TRBV10-2
d_call: NA
cdr3_length: 17
j_call: TRBJ2-2
clone_size: once
cdr3_aa: CASSEPRQVLNTGELFF
cdr3_nt: TGCGCCAGCAGTGAGCCCCGACAGGTCCTGAACACCGGGGAGCTGTTTTTT

v_call: TRBV7-9
d_call: TRBD1
cdr3_length: 15
j_call: TRBJ1-4
clone_size: NA
cdr3_aa: CASSSQQGAGEKLFF
cdr3_nt: TGTGCCAGCAGCTCACAACAGGGGGCGGGAGAAAAACTGTTTTTT

v_call: TRBV6-5
d_call: NA
cdr3_length: 14
j_call: TRBJ2-4
clone_size: NA
cdr3_aa: CASSYRRAKNIQYF
cdr3_nt: TGTGCCAGCAGTTATCGGAGAGCCAAAAACATTCAGTACTTC